This TCR beta chain was recovered during a study of OX40 agonist ivuxolimab in advanced cancers. TCRdb's table, derived via immunoSEQ multiplex PCR, lists solely in-frame clones and lacks some. The sample lists about 74,000 clones, 84% seen once, with around 2.1% in the top ten. This clone was observed a few times. The TCR comes from an adult with an advanced solid tumor such as melanoma, head and neck, liver or kidney cancer. The sample consisted of CD4+ or CD8+ T cells sorted from blood, taken in a trial of the OX40 agonist ivuxolimab.

The CDR3 DNA follows: TGTGCCAGCAGTCTACAAGGGATTCAGTACTTC. Its translation is CASSLQGIQYF. The chain carries TRBV5-4 and TRBJ2-7; D is unresolved. Trimming pared 5 bases from V and 10 bases from J, leaving 13 bases between. Germline CDR1 is SGHNT and CDR2 is YYREEE (reference sequence). The CDR3 consists of 11 residues.